The clone carrying this TCR beta chain was seen more than once but under ten times. Its antigen is unidentified. The data derive from a study of beta chain features in type 1 diabetes. General observations from the study: PCR might pick shorter templates more often, in the same way for patients and controls. It was not settled here whether HLA type affects TCRB rearrangement.

Sequenced material consisted of expressed TCRB transcripts (all of the isolated RNA was reverse transcribed). Data came from immunoSEQ multiplex PCR; TCRdb stores just in-frame clones and leaves some out. Of just over 600,000 clones in the sample, around 15% were seen once. This CDR3 contains 13 residues. Trimming stripped 4 bases from V and 3 bases from J, with 10 bases between. The V gene's germline CDR1 is SGHVS and CDR2 FNYEAQ. The V and J genes are TRBV7-6 and TRBJ2-7; D remains ambiguous. This TCR was recovered from a man aged 18 to 29 in good health. The sample taken for sequencing was naive CD4+ T cells from blood. CDR3 amino acids: CASSYLSGYEQYF. As DNA, the CDR3 is TGTGCCAGCAGCTACCTTTCAGGCTACGAGCAGTACTTC.